This T cell receptor (beta chain) was obtained from a study of shared clonotypes between healthy human individuals. Study-level points and caveats: Some clonotypes were shared by all four sorted-subset donors, while others were not shared. The non-shared ones had lower generation probabilities than the shared ones. Naive CD4 clonotypes were shared across a handful of donors at approximately 5.3%.

Naive CD8 cells were CD45RO-negative, positively selected for CCR7, excluding terminally differentiated effector memory CD45RA+ cells. Each donor was a Caucasian adult residing in Nashville, Tennessee. Profiled with immunoSEQ multiplex PCR; TCRdb holds only in-frame clones, not every one. The repertoire holds about 550,000 clones, with over 95% as singletons. Concerning this clone: Its specificity is not known.

The CDR3 is 14 residues long. The germline V and J ends were trimmed by 0 bases and 2 bases, with 8 bases remaining between them. Germline CDR1 and CDR2: WNHNN and SYGVQD (reference sequence). The chain joins TRBV10-1 to TRBJ2-7, with D unresolved. The sample was naive CD8+ T cells sorted from blood. The receptor was isolated from a woman aged 25 to 45 in good health. The CDR3 loop reads CASSESQIPYEQYF. The CDR3 DNA follows: TGCGCCAGCAGTGAGTCCCAAATACCCTACGAGCAGTACTTC.